One and the same sample provided the 8 T cell receptor beta chains below, sequenced in a study of shared clonotypes between healthy human individuals. Libraries were prepared by immunoSEQ multiplex PCR; TCRdb keeps only in-frame clonotypes and omits some of them. This table has 780,000 or so clones, over 55% appearing once. The source material was memory CD4+ T cells sorted from blood. The subset is: CD45RA-negative fraction. These receptors were taken from a young woman in good health.

The chain is built from TRBV28 and TRBJ1-5, with 7 bases that match TRBD1. Trimming removed 5 bases from V and 4 bases from J; junction bases left unmatched: 5. From germline, CDR1 is MDHEN and CDR2 SYDVKM. This CDR3 spans 14 amino acids. The CDR3 here is CASSRTGRNQPQHF. The DNA of the CDR3 is TGTGCCAGCAGTAGGACAGGTCGGAATCAGCCCCAGCATTTT.

The genes are TRBV5-1 and TRBJ2-2; D is unclear. V was cut by 7 bases and J by 1 base, with 11 bases left in between. CDR1 and CDR2 from the germline V gene are SGHRS and YFSETQ. This CDR3 has 14 residues. This CDR3 is CASGIWGNTGELFF. CDR3 coding DNA: TGCGCCAGCGGAATCTGGGGGAACACCGGGGAGCTGTTTTTT.

The rearrangement uses TRBV6-1 and TRBJ2-7, with TRBD1 as a possible D gene (6 bases). V shed 6 bases and J shed 4 bases, with 19 bases lying between them. The CDR3 is 15 amino acids. Per the germline V gene, CDR1 is MNHNS and CDR2 is SASEGT. The CDR3 here is CASRKETGLTYEQYF. Written as DNA, the CDR3 is TGTGCCAGCAGGAAGGAGACAGGACTCACATACGAGCAGTACTTC.

The chain couples TRBV4-2 to TRBJ2-1; TRBD2 might be the D (5 bases). The CDR3 extends over 16 amino acids. CDR1 is LGHNA and CDR2 is YNFKEQ in the germline V gene. V lost 2 bases, J lost 3 bases, and 14 bases lay in between. The CDR3 DNA sequence: TGTGCCAGCAGCCAATTCAGCGGAGCAATCTACAATGAGCAGTTCTTC. Translated: CASSQFSGAIYNEQFF.

J is TRBJ1-1 and V is TRBV7-6; D unclear. Germline-derived CDR1 and CDR2 are SGHVS and FNYEAQ. V lost 1 base, J lost 11 bases, and 20 bases lay in between. This CDR3 region has 15 residues. This CDR3 is CASSLETGPTGMAFF. The CDR3 bases are TGTGCCAGCAGCTTAGAAACTGGACCTACCGGGATGGCTTTCTTT.

The table lists this clone with a few counts. The rearrangement uses TRBV5-4 and TRBJ2-7; perhaps TRBD2 as D (6 bases). The V and J ends lost 3 bases and 0 bases respectively, with 10 bases between them. Germline V lookup: CDR1 SGHNT, CDR2 YYREEE (reference sequence). The CDR3 length is 14 residues. CDR3 in amino acids: CASSSYGSSYEQYF. CDR3 nucleotides: TGTGCCAGCAGCTCTTACGGGAGCTCCTACGAGCAGTACTTC.

V usage is TRBV19 and J usage is TRBJ1-1; TRBD1 aligns across 9 bases. The CDR3 is 14 residues long. The J segment lost 1 base and the V segment lost 7 bases, leaving 4 bases of the junction unmatched. Germline CDR1 is LNHDA and CDR2 is SQIVND (reference sequence). The DNA for the CDR3 is TGTGCCAGTAAGCAACAGGGGGCGAACACTGAAGCTTTCTTT. It yields the protein CASKQQGANTEAFF.

This clone was counted many times. The V and J genes are TRBV7-9 and TRBJ1-1, with 8 bases lining up with TRBD1. The trim removed 2 bases at V and 1 base at J, leaving 3 bases unmatched. In germline, CDR1 is SEHNR, CDR2 FQNEAQ (reference sequence). This CDR3 comprises 15 residues. CDR3 in amino acids: CASSLWTGRNTEAFF. The CDR3 DNA follows: TGTGCCAGCAGCTTATGGACAGGGAGGAACACTGAAGCTTTCTTT.